This TCR beta chain was profiled in a study of blood T cell repertoires in COVID-19. At the level of the study: Samples taken during acute and convalescent COVID-19 were collected in the United States, Italy and Spain.

Data came from immunoSEQ multiplex PCR; TCRdb stores just in-frame clones and leaves some out. Among about 390,000 clones listed, more than 70% were seen once. V lost 1 base, J lost 7 bases, and 10 bases lay in between. The CDR3 loop spans 13 amino acids. The germline gives CDR1 LGHDT, CDR2 YNNKEL (reference sequence). The clonotype was recovered from a woman aged 55-70 years with COVID-19, enrolled during active disease. This chain joins TRBV3-1 (or the pseudogene TRBV3-2) and TRBJ1-1; D is possibly TRBD1 (6 bases). The sample consisted of peripheral blood. CDR3 sequence: CASSQGGGVEAFF. CDR3 bases: TGTGCCAGCAGCCAAGGAGGGGGGGTTGAAGCTTTCTTT.